The rows below give T cell receptor beta chains drawn from one sample of a study of blood T cell repertoires in COVID-19. Profiled with immunoSEQ multiplex PCR; TCRdb holds only in-frame clones, not every one. This sample has about 81,000 clones, with around 89% found just once. The sample consisted of PBMCs or T cells enriched from blood (not recorded which). The receptors were sampled from a woman in her 50s with acute COVID-19. Both conserved end residues are part of each CDR3. D genes are given only for firm matches.

d_gene: NA
v_gene: TRBV28
j_gene: TRBJ1-3
CDR3nt: TGTGCCAGCAGTTTACAGGGTGGAAACACCATATATTTT
CDR3aa: CASSLQGGNTIYF

d_gene: NA
v_gene: TRBV12-3/TRBV12-4
j_gene: TRBJ2-3
CDR3nt: TGTGCCAGCAGTTTACAGGGGACAGATACGCAGTATTTT
CDR3aa: CASSLQGTDTQYF

d_gene: TRBD1
v_gene: TRBV6-5
j_gene: TRBJ1-2
CDR3nt: TGTGCCAGCAGTTACTCGGACAGGGGGCGGGATGGCTACACCTTC
CDR3aa: CASSYSDRGRDGYTF

d_gene: NA
v_gene: TRBV21-1
j_gene: TRBJ1-5
CDR3nt: TGTGCCAGCAGCAAAGGCGACAATCGTTTCAATCAGCCCCAGCATTTT
CDR3aa: CASSKGDNRFNQPQHF

d_gene: TRBD1
v_gene: TRBV15
j_gene: TRBJ1-3
CDR3nt: TGTGCCACCAGCAGAGACCGGACAGGGACTGGAAACACCATATATTTT
CDR3aa: CATSRDRTGTGNTIYF

d_gene: TRBD2
v_gene: TRBV6-6
j_gene: TRBJ2-5
CDR3nt: TGTGCCAGCAGTTCTAGCGGGGAGCCCCAAGAGACCCAGTACTTC
CDR3aa: CASSSSGEPQETQYF

d_gene: NA
v_gene: TRBV13
j_gene: TRBJ1-5
CDR3nt: TGTGCCAGCAGCCGCGGGCCCAATCAGCCCCAGCATTTT
CDR3aa: CASSRGPNQPQHF

d_gene: NA
v_gene: TRBV6-5
j_gene: TRBJ1-3
CDR3nt: TGTGCCAGCAGTTACGGGGCGGATAGCTCTGGAAACACCATATATTTT
CDR3aa: CASSYGADSSGNTIYF

d_gene: NA
v_gene: TRBV5-5
j_gene: TRBJ2-7
CDR3nt: TGTGCCAGCAGCTTGATCCCATCCTACGAGCAGTACTTC
CDR3aa: CASSLIPSYEQYF

d_gene: TRBD2
v_gene: TRBV3-1/TRBV3-2
j_gene: TRBJ2-2
CDR3nt: TGTGCCAGCAGCCAAGCCCTTTCAGCGGGACTTAAAGGCGGGGAGCTGTTTTTT
CDR3aa: CASSQALSAGLKGGELFF

d_gene: NA
v_gene: TRBV5-1
j_gene: TRBJ2-1
CDR3nt: TGCGCCAGCAGCATGGGAGGTACCTACAATGAGCAGTTCTTC
CDR3aa: CASSMGGTYNEQFF

d_gene: TRBD2
v_gene: TRBV11-2
j_gene: TRBJ2-5
CDR3nt: TGTGCCAGCAGCTTAGGTACCGGGACTAGCCAAGAGACCCAGTACTTC
CDR3aa: CASSLGTGTSQETQYF

d_gene: TRBD1
v_gene: TRBV18
j_gene: TRBJ1-1
CDR3nt: TGTGCCAGCTCGACAGGGGAGGACACTGAAGCTTTCTTT
CDR3aa: CASSTGEDTEAFF

d_gene: TRBD2
v_gene: TRBV7-2
j_gene: TRBJ2-4
CDR3nt: TGTGCCAGCAGCCTCGGGGGGGGGAGTGGAAACATTCAGTACTTC
CDR3aa: CASSLGGGSGNIQYF

d_gene: TRBD1
v_gene: TRBV6-5
j_gene: TRBJ1-2
CDR3nt: TGTGCCAGCAGTCCCGGGACAGGGGTAAAAGGCTACACCTTC
CDR3aa: CASSPGTGVKGYTF

d_gene: TRBD1
v_gene: TRBV11-3
j_gene: TRBJ2-5
CDR3nt: TGTGCCAGCAGCTTAGGGGGGACAGGGGGAAAGACCCAGTACTTC
CDR3aa: CASSLGGTGGKTQYF

d_gene: TRBD1
v_gene: TRBV2
j_gene: TRBJ1-1
CDR3nt: TGTGCCAGCAGTGTCCGGGACAGCAGCCATATGGAAGCTTTCTTT
CDR3aa: CASSVRDSSHMEAFF

d_gene: TRBD1
v_gene: TRBV24-1
j_gene: TRBJ2-7
CDR3nt: TGTGCCACCAGTGACCAGCCGGGACAGACCTACGAGCAGTACTTC
CDR3aa: CATSDQPGQTYEQYF

d_gene: NA
v_gene: TRBV18
j_gene: TRBJ1-2
CDR3nt: TGTGCCAGCTCATCCTCGGACACAGCCGGCTATGGCTACACCTTC
CDR3aa: CASSSSDTAGYGYTF

d_gene: NA
v_gene: TRBV9
j_gene: TRBJ2-2
CDR3nt: TGTGCCAGCAGCAGACGACAGGGAGCGGGCACCGGGGAGCTGTTTTTT
CDR3aa: CASSRRQGAGTGELFF